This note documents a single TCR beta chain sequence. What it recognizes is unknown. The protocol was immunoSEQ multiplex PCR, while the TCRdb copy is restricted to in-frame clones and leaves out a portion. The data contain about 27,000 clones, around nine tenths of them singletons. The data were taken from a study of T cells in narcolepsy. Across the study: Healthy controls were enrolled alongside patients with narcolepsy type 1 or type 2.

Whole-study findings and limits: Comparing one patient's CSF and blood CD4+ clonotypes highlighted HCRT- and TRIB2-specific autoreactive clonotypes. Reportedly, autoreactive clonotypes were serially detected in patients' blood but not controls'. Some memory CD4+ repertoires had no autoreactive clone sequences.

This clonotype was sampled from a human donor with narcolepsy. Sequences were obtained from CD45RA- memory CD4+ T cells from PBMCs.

CDR3 bases: TGTGCCAGCAGATCGGGGGTGAACACCGGGGAGCTGTTTTTT. This translates into CASRSGVNTGELFF. V is TRBV6-5 and J is TRBJ2-2, with TRBD2 as a possible D gene (6 bases). V was pared by 6 bases and J by 1 base, with 9 bases between. The CDR3 length is 14 residues. CDR1 and CDR2 (germline): MNHEY, SVGAGI.